Sequencing of this T cell receptor (beta chain) was carried out in a study of T cell repertoires in cytomegalovirus infection. Study-level information: Both CMV infection and a matching HLA type were indicated by public TCR beta signatures.

Germline lookup yields CDR1 SGHTA and CDR2 FQGNSA. Trimming left V 1 base short and J 2 bases short, with 15 bases between. The CDR3 is made up of 16 amino acids. This clonotype came up many times. Its antigen is unknown. TCRdb re-called the reads through MiXCR, storing one row per CDR3 protein. Of about 310,000 distinct CDR3 sequences detected, around a sixth appear once; the ten largest clones hold about 12%. Study conclusions and caveats: HLA-C-restricted TCR beta clonotypes specific for CMV led the ex vivo response. Adding up the frequency of public TCR beta families identified people who carried CMV plus the relevant HLA.

The chain employs TRBV7-2 and TRBJ2-7, with a possible D match to TRBD1 (6 bases). The sequence derives from a human donor in good health (CMV status not recorded). Some clones in this sample may be carry-over from other donors' samples. What was sequenced was PBMCs. For the CDR3, the DNA is TGTGCCAGCAGCTTAGTGGGCGTGACAGGAGCCTACGAGCAGTACTTC. It translates to CASSLVGVTGAYEQYF.